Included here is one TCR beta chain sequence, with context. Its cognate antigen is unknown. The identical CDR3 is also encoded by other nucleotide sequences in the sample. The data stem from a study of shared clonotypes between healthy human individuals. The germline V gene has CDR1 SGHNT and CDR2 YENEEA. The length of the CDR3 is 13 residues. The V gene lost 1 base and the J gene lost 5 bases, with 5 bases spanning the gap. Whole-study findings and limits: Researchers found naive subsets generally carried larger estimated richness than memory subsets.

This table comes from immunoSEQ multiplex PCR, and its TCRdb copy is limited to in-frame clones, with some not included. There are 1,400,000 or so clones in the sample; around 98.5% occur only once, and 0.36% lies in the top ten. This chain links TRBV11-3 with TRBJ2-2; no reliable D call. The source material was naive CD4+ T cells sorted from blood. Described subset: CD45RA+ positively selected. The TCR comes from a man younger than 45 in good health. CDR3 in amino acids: CASSLGPTGELFF. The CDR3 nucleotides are TGTGCCAGCAGCTTAGGGCCGACCGGGGAGCTGTTTTTT.